The rows below give T cell receptor beta chains drawn from one sample of a study of blood T cells in healthy people across ages. Using its own MiXCR run on the 5' RACE reads, TCRdb lists one record per CDR3 protein. The top ten clones hold 7.9% of a sample with 1.2 million to 1.5 million distinct CDR3 sequences, 42% of them seen once. Sequencing was done on a sample of blood. These receptors came from a woman younger than 35 in good health. Each CDR3 is given with its conserved first and last residue. Fields, in order: CDR3 protein, J gene, V gene.

CDR3aa: CASSYRRTGEPYEQYF; j_gene: TRBJ2-7; v_gene: TRBV6-2/TRBV6-3
CDR3aa: CSVPFDTHEQYF; j_gene: NA; v_gene: TRBV20-1
CDR3aa: CAWRPGLISETQYF; j_gene: TRBJ2-5; v_gene: TRBV30
CDR3aa: CASRDRGFSTDTQYF; j_gene: TRBJ2-3; v_gene: TRBV6-1
CDR3aa: CSARPREGGTDTQYF; j_gene: TRBJ2-3; v_gene: TRBV20-1
CDR3aa: CASSQDVRLTREQFF; j_gene: TRBJ2-1; v_gene: TRBV4-1
CDR3aa: CASSQDAASGAIFQETQYF; j_gene: TRBJ2-5; v_gene: TRBV14
CDR3aa: CASSQGDQTVAEQYF; j_gene: NA; v_gene: TRBV4-1
CDR3aa: CSARDPSYRGYTF; j_gene: TRBJ1-2; v_gene: TRBV20-1
CDR3aa: CATSDYLQGQETQYF; j_gene: TRBJ2-5; v_gene: TRBV24-1
CDR3aa: CASLPRGFNYGYTF; j_gene: TRBJ1-2; v_gene: TRBV12-3/TRBV12-4
CDR3aa: CASSDNRGPSTDTQYF; j_gene: TRBJ2-3; v_gene: TRBV25-1
CDR3aa: CASSLSTSGTSEQYF; j_gene: TRBJ2-4; v_gene: TRBV7-9
CDR3aa: CASSFLGKRNDYGYTF; j_gene: TRBJ1-2; v_gene: TRBV5-4
CDR3aa: CASSFFSGRENNEQYF; j_gene: TRBJ2-7; v_gene: TRBV7-9
CDR3aa: CAIAPREGYEQYF; j_gene: TRBJ2-7; v_gene: TRBV10-3
CDR3aa: CSVPPDKDTGELFF; j_gene: TRBJ2-2; v_gene: TRBV29-1
CDR3aa: CSVEVYSAYEQYF; j_gene: TRBJ2-7; v_gene: TRBV29-1
CDR3aa: CASSYSWESGETQYF; j_gene: TRBJ2-5; v_gene: TRBV6-5
CDR3aa: CSGGTGGGRGYTF; j_gene: TRBJ1-2; v_gene: TRBV29-1